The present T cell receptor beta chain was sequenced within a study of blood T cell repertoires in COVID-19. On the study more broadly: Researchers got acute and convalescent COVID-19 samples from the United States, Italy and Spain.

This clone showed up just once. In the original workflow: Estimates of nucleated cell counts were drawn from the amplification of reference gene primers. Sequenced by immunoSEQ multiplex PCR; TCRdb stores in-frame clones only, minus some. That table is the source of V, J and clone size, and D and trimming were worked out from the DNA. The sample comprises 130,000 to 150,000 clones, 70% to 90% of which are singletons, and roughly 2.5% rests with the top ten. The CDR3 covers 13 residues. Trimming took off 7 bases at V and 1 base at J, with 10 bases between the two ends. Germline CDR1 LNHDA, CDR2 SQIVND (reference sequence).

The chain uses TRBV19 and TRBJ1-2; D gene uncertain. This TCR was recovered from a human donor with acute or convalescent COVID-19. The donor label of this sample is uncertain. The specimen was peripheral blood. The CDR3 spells CASTPDFNYGYTF. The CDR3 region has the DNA TGTGCCAGTACCCCGGACTTTAACTATGGCTACACCTTC.